This TCR beta chain derives from a study of Ad26.COV2.S vaccination and SARS-CoV-2 variants (dated by TCRdb to about 2021). A note on the overall study: TCRbeta repertoire sequencing was used to assess the specificity and breadth of SARS-CoV-2-reactive T cell receptors after Ad26.COV2.S vaccination. A total of 32 samples were included in the TCR-sequenced set, comprising around 19 Ad26.COV2.S vaccine recipients, 5 placebo recipients and 8 SARS-CoV-2 convalescent individuals. Results and caveats for the whole study, not just this receptor: Vaccine and placebo recipients had comparable non-spike TCR breadth, which fits with the vaccine containing only spike. Ad26.COV2.S recipients had higher spike-specific TCR breadth than placebo recipients (P = 0.0014). According to the authors, total T cell responses may have been underestimated by the TCR breadth and depth analyses. After vaccination, spike-specific CD8+ and CD4+ T cell responses were reported to show substantial breadth.

TCRbeta CDR3 regions were sequenced with the immunoSEQ Assay. After extraction, genomic DNA underwent amplification by bias-controlled multiplex PCR, followed by high-throughput sequencing. In the authors' own workflow: To quantify the absolute abundance of each unique TCRbeta CDR3 region, sequences were collapsed and filtered. T cell fraction was estimated by normalizing TCRbeta template counts to usable DNA, which was measured by amplifying reference genes present in all nucleated cells. Repertoire TCRs were annotated as SARS-CoV-2-specific when V gene, CDR3 amino acid sequence and J gene were exactly matched to a known reactive TCR set. The reference SARS-CoV-2 TCR set came from MIRA and was filtered for enrichment in COVID-19-positive ImmuneCODE repertoires, removing public or cross-reactive TCRs. Using the MIRA antigens, annotated TCRs were further analysed by specific ORF or by position within an ORF. Breadth was defined as annotated unique rearrangements over total unique productive rearrangements; depth was the summed frequency of those rearrangements. TCR breadth was compared between groups using two-sided Wilcoxon rank-sum tests. Drawn from immuneACCESS, this table holds only the in-frame rearrangements with V and J called that TCRdb kept. Clones are partly lost; checked studies trace under half to an unresolved V gene and leave the rest unexplained. V, J and clone size are those of that table, while D and trimming were read from the DNA. The sample records more than 85,000 clones, about 78% of which are singletons. 17% of the sample goes to the ten largest clones.

V was cut back by 5 bases and J by 0 bases, leaving a gap of 11 bases between them. The CDR1 and CDR2 encoded by the germline V gene are KGHSH and LQKENI. The CDR3 spans 16 residues, from the cysteine through the phenylalanine. Just CDR3 DNA is preserved here, 48 bases in frame from base 1. Concerning this clone: The antigen it binds to is not known. No quality values exist for individual bases; no much larger clone is one base distant.

The sample's time point label, decoded: individuals recovered from natural SARS-CoV-2 infection. The sequence joins TRBV18 to TRBJ2-6; the D gene could be TRBD1 or TRBD2, each one agreeing over 5 bases. The specimen was peripheral blood, collected after recovery from COVID-19. This clonotype was sampled from a human donor who had recovered from COVID-19. The CDR3 sequence is CASSAAGGSGANVLTF. In nucleotides, the sequence is TGTGCCAGCTCAGCAGCTGGGGGCTCTGGGGCCAACGTCCTGACTTTC.